This T cell receptor beta chain was found in a study of blood T cells in healthy people across ages. Using a J-beta primer mix together with a sample-barcoded 5' primer, a second PCR was run for roughly 6 to 12 cycles. Each CDR3 protein is one row after TCRdb ran MiXCR on the 5' RACE reads. The profile shows nearly 1 million distinct CDR3 sequences, just over 50% of them singletons. This CDR3 is 12 amino acids long. With V trimmed by 4 bases and J by 5 bases, 1 base remained unmatched. Germline CDR1 is SQVTM and CDR2 is ANQGSEA. Sequencing was performed on blood. This chain connects TRBV29-1 to TRBJ1-5, with 8 bases aligning to TRBD1. This sequence originates from an older woman in good health. Here the CDR3 DNA reads TGCAGCGTTGCAGGGGGCGATCAGCCCCAGCATTTT. Amino acid sequence: CSVAGGDQPQHF.